Shown below are 23 T cell receptor beta chains from a single sample sequenced in a study of cytomegalovirus exposure and HLA in healthy donors. Researchers ran the PCR with 60 Vbeta and 13 Jbeta primers. Clones were sequenced by immunoSEQ multiplex PCR, and TCRdb holds only the in-frame ones, with some missing. The sample records some 150,000 clones, approximately 79% being singletons. Sequencing was done on a sample of PBMCs. These TCRs come from a male donor in good health and CMV-seronegative.

The chain combines TRBV5-4 with TRBJ1-2; 8 nucleotides agree with TRBD1. Losses at the gene ends were 4 bases for V and 4 bases for J; bases not matched to a gene: 6. Germline lookup yields CDR1 SGHNT and CDR2 YYREEE (reference sequence). This CDR3 is 14 amino acids long. The CDR3 here is CASSPRTGSYGYTF. The CDR3 DNA reads TGTGCCAGCAGCCCGAGGACAGGGAGCTATGGCTACACCTTC.

The chain joins TRBV19 to TRBJ1-5, with 9 bases matching TRBD1. The CDR3 runs to 14 residues. Looked up from germline, CDR1 is LNHDA and CDR2 is SQIVND (reference sequence). V dropped 6 bases and J dropped 9; count of bases not matched to a gene: 9. CDR3 residues: CASRRDRAMGPQHF. The CDR3 nucleotides read TGTGCCAGTAGAAGGGACAGGGCGATGGGGCCCCAGCATTTT.

The chain combines TRBV5-6 with TRBJ1-1; 7 nucleotides align to TRBD1. The germline CDR1 and CDR2 sequences are SGHDT and YYEEEE. Losses at the gene ends were 1 base for V and 6 bases for J; bases not matched to a gene: 3. This CDR3 contains 13 residues. The CDR3 region is CASSLRQGAEAFF. CDR3 in DNA: TGTGCCAGCAGCTTGAGGCAGGGGGCTGAAGCTTTCTTT.

As DNA, the CDR3 is TGTGCCAGTAGTATGGACGGGATCTATGGCTACACCTTC. Translating gives CASSMDGIYGYTF. The chain carries TRBV19 and TRBJ1-2; D uncertain. Germline-derived CDR1 and CDR2 are LNHDA and SQIVND (reference sequence). The CDR3 extends over 13 amino acids. The germline V and J ends were trimmed by 3 bases and 4 bases, with 9 bases remaining between them.

This clone rates as medium-sized. The chain has TRBV6-5 and TRBJ2-7, with 13 bases fitting TRBD2. Trimming took 2 bases from V and 2 from J; bases not matched to a gene: 0. The CDR3 covers 15 residues. Germline values: CDR1 MNHEY, CDR2 SVGAGI. The CDR3 reads CASSYGLAGAYEQYF. For the CDR3, the DNA is TGTGCCAGCAGTTACGGACTAGCGGGAGCCTACGAGCAGTACTTC.

J is TRBJ1-2 and V is TRBV9, with a tentative D call TRBD1 (5 bases). The ends were cut back, 2 bases at V and 4 bases at J, with 12 bases in the middle. The CDR3 is 14 amino acids. Per the germline V gene, CDR1 is SGDLS and CDR2 is YYNGEE. In nucleotides, the CDR3 is TGTGCCAGCAGCGTCGGGGGGGACCCCTATGGCTACACCTTC. The encoded protein is CASSVGGDPYGYTF.

The chain joins TRBV5-1 to TRBJ2-5; D is perhaps TRBD2 (6 bases). V shed 5 bases and J shed 4 bases, with 15 bases lying between them. CDR1 and CDR2 from the germline V gene are SGHRS and YFSETQ. The CDR3 runs to 14 residues. The DNA of the CDR3 is TGCGCCAGCAGGGAAGGAGGGGTTGGAGAGACCCAGTACTTC. Protein sequence: CASREGGVGETQYF. Drawing the rest from reference TRBV5-1 and TRBJ2-5, the complete variable domain is KAGVTQTPRYLIKTRGQQVTLSCSPISGHRSVSWYQQTPGQGLQFLFEYFSETQRNKGNFPGRFSGRQFSNSRSEMNVSTLELGDSALYLCASREGGVGETQYFGPGTRLLVL.

This clone was seen more than once but under ten times. The rearrangement joins TRBV18 to TRBJ1-3; D is perhaps TRBD1 (5 bases). Looked up from germline, CDR1 is KGHSH and CDR2 is LQKENI. CDR3 length equals 13 residues. V was trimmed by 3 bases and J by 4 bases, leaving 7 bases between them. CDR3 residues: CASSPTVGNTIYF. The CDR3 DNA sequence: TGTGCCAGCTCACCGACAGTCGGAAACACCATATATTTT.

The chain recombines TRBV7-3 with TRBJ2-1, with TRBD2 matching 14 bases. Germline V gene lookup returns CDR1 SGHTA and CDR2 FQGTGA. After removal of 3 bases from V and 15 bases from J, the junction contained 10 bases not matched to a gene. The length of the CDR3 is 15 residues. CDR3 coding DNA: TGTGCCAGCAGCTTGACTAGCGGGGGGGCCTCGTTTCGGTTCTTC. Its protein product is CASSLTSGGASFRFF.

V is TRBV6-5 and J is TRBJ2-1, with 7 bases identical to TRBD1. The germline V gene has CDR1 MNHEY and CDR2 SVGAGI. The ends lost 6 bases at V and 4 bases at J; junction bases unmatched: 9. The CDR3 is 15 residues long. CDR3 sequence: CASRPRRGSYNEQFF. CDR3 coding DNA: TGTGCCAGCAGACCCCGCAGGGGGAGTTACAATGAGCAGTTCTTC.

The chain links TRBV7-3 to TRBJ2-1; D is perhaps TRBD1 (5 bases). This CDR3 region has 16 residues. The germline V gene has CDR1 SGHTA and CDR2 FQGTGA. The germline V and J ends were trimmed by 3 bases and 5 bases, with 17 bases remaining between them. The CDR3 DNA reads as TGTGCCAGCAGCTTCTTCACAGGCTTAGAGGACAATGAGCAGTTCTTC. Protein product: CASSFFTGLEDNEQFF.

The CDR3 bases are TGTGCCACCAGCAGAGATTCTGTATCCCTAGCGGGTGGCTACACCTTC. This gives the protein CATSRDSVSLAGGYTF. J is TRBJ1-2 and V is TRBV15; the D is unclear. The CDR3 has 16 residues. Trimming pared 0 bases from V and 7 bases from J, leaving 18 bases between. CDR1 and CDR2 (germline): LNHNV, YYDKDF (reference sequence).

This clone came up a few times. The chain joins TRBV19 to TRBJ2-7, with TRBD2 matching 10 bases. The trim removed 5 bases at V and 0 bases at J, leaving 4 bases unmatched. The CDR3 sequence is 15 residues long. Looked up from germline, CDR1 is LNHDA and CDR2 is SQIVND (reference sequence). CDR3 residues: CASSHGTSDSYEQYF. As DNA, the CDR3 is TGTGCCAGTAGTCACGGGACTAGCGACTCCTACGAGCAGTACTTC.

Details on this clone: Relative to the germline gene, one junction end is altered; a read error may explain this. Other nucleotide sequences in the sample specify the same CDR3. This chain uses TRBV20-1 with TRBJ1-2, with D possibly TRBD1 on 6 matching bases. Per the germline V gene, CDR1 is DFQATT and CDR2 is SNEGSKA (reference sequence). The CDR3 runs to 11 residues. CDR3: CSATTGALYTF. CDR3 coding DNA: TGTAGTGCTACGACAGGAGCGCTCTACACCTTC.

The rearrangement joins TRBV5-5 to TRBJ2-6; TRBD1 matches 9 bases. In germline, CDR1 is SGHKS, CDR2 YYEKEE (reference sequence). This CDR3 is built from 17 residues. Trimming cost V 6 bases and J 1 base; bases outside gene matches: 8. CDR3 sequence: CASTLPDRGSGANVLTF. The CDR3 nucleotides read TGTGCCAGCACCCTCCCGGACAGGGGTTCTGGGGCCAACGTCCTGACTTTC. The whole variable domain, filled in from reference TRBV5-5 and TRBJ2-6, reads DAGVTQSPTHLIKTRGQQVTLRCSPISGHKSVSWYQQVLGQGPQFIFQYYEKEERGRGNFPDRFSARQFPNYSSELNVNALLLGDSALYLCASTLPDRGSGANVLTFGAGSRLTVL.

This clone was observed a handful of times. The chain employs TRBV6-6 and TRBJ2-7, with a weak D call TRBD2 (5 bases). Germline V gene lookup returns CDR1 MNHNY and CDR2 SVGAGI (reference sequence). CDR3 size: 13 residues. With 7 bases removed from V and 1 base from J, the gap between germline ends came to 11 bases. Written as DNA, the CDR3 is TGTGCCAGCACAGCGGCAGGATCCTACGAGCAGTACTTC. Its translation is CASTAAGSYEQYF.

The chain carries TRBV7-9 and TRBJ2-2, with a tentative D call TRBD2 (6 bases). The ends were cut back, 8 bases at V and 2 bases at J, with 12 bases in the middle. Germline V lookup: CDR1 SEHNR, CDR2 FQNEAQ (reference sequence). This CDR3 has 14 amino acids. The CDR3: CASGLGGNTGELFF. The CDR3 DNA reads as TGTGCCAGCGGTTTGGGGGGAAACACCGGGGAGCTGTTTTTT.

The table lists this clone with a count of one. The chain recombines TRBV9 with TRBJ1-6, with TRBD1 identical over 8 bases. The germline gives CDR1 SGDLS, CDR2 YYNGEE. There are 15 residues in the CDR3. The ends lost 2 bases at V and 7 bases at J; junction bases unmatched: 5. CDR3 bases: TGTGCCAGCAGCGTCATAGGACAGGGAAATTCACCCCTCCACTTT. It specifies CASSVIGQGNSPLHF.

V is TRBV9 and J is TRBJ2-2; tentative D call: TRBD1 (6 bases). Trimming left V 6 bases short and J 1 base short, with 13 bases between. The CDR3 spans 15 residues. Per the germline V gene, CDR1 is SGDLS and CDR2 is YYNGEE. The DNA for the CDR3 is TGTGCCAGCAATGGGGACATACGGAACACCGGGGAGCTGTTTTTT. Protein: CASNGDIRNTGELFF.

V usage is TRBV6-4 and J usage is TRBJ1-6, with D possibly being TRBD1 (6 bases). Trimming took off 5 bases at V and 6 bases at J, with 11 bases between the two ends. The CDR3 consists of 14 residues. Germline loops: CDR1 MRHNA, CDR2 SNTAGT. CDR3 DNA sequence: TGTGCCAGCAGTCCGGGACAAACTAATTCACCCCTCCACTTT. Encoded protein: CASSPGQTNSPLHF.

DNA of the CDR3: TGTGCCAGCAGCTTAGTACAGAGCTCTGGAAACACCATATATTTT. The encoded protein is CASSLVQSSGNTIYF. The V gene is TRBV7-9, the J gene TRBJ1-3; D is undetermined. The CDR3 extends over 15 amino acids. Deletions cut 1 base from V and 0 bases from J, with 7 bases between. CDR1 is SEHNR and CDR2 is FQNEAQ in the germline V gene (reference sequence). Variable domain in full (rest from reference TRBV7-9 and TRBJ1-3): DTGVSQNPRHKITKRGQNVTFRCDPISEHNRLYWYRQTLGQGPEFLTYFQNEAQLEKSRLLSDRFSAERPKGSFSTLEIQRTEQGDSAMYLCASSLVQSSGNTIYFGEGSWLTVV.

The chain is built from TRBV10-3 and TRBJ2-5, with D unclear. Trimming removed 4 bases at V and 2 bases at J, with 11 bases between. The CDR3 has 14 amino acids. Germline V CDR1 and CDR2: ENHRY, SYGVKD. The CDR3 coding sequence is TGTGCCATCAGTGGGGCAAGTACTCAAGAGACCCAGTACTTC. Translated, it gives CAISGASTQETQYF.

The rearrangement uses TRBV4-3 and TRBJ2-5; 9 bases are shared with TRBD1. This CDR3 spans 15 amino acids. Unmatched junction bases numbered 3, after V lost 0 bases and J lost 4 bases. Germline assignment: CDR1 LGHNA and CDR2 YSLEER. CDR3: CASSQEGTGSETQYF. In DNA form, the CDR3 reads TGCGCCAGCAGCCAAGAGGGGACAGGGTCAGAGACCCAGTACTTC.